This TCR beta chain derives from a study of blood T cell repertoires in COVID-19. Study as a whole: Acute-phase and convalescent COVID-19 samples originated in the United States, Italy and Spain.

In the original analysis: How many nucleated cells were present was estimated from reference gene primer amplification. This table comes from immunoSEQ multiplex PCR, and its TCRdb copy is limited to in-frame clones, with some not included. D and trimming were read from the DNA, whereas the V and J calls and clone size are those reported in that table. Altogether 100,000 to 120,000 clones are present, around 90% being singletons, with the ten largest covering 3% to 4%. This CDR3 contains 15 residues. Losses at the gene ends were 6 bases for V and 6 bases for J; bases not matched to a gene: 11. From germline, CDR1 is MNHEY and CDR2 SVGAGI.

Sequenced input: peripheral blood. V and J are TRBV6-5 and TRBJ1-1; 9 positions agree with TRBD1. This TCR was sampled from a woman between 45 and 60 years old with acute or convalescent COVID-19. CDR3 loop: CASRGWDRERAEAFF. As DNA, the CDR3 is TGTGCCAGCAGGGGGTGGGACAGGGAAAGGGCTGAAGCTTTCTTT.